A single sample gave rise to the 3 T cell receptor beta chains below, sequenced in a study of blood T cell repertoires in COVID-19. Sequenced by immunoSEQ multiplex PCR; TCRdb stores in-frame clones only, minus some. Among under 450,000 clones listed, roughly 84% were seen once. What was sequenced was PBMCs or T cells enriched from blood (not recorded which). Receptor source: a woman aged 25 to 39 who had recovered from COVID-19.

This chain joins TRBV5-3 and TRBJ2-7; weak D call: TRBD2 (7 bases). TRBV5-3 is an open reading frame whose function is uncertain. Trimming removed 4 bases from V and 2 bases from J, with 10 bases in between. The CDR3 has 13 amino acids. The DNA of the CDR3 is TGTGCCAGAAGCGGGAGGGGGACCTACGAGCAGTACTTC. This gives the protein CARSGRGTYEQYF.

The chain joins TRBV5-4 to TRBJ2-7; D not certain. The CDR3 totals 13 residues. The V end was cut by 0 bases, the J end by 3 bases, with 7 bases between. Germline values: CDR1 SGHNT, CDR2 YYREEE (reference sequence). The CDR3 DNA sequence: TGTGCCAGCAGCTTGGGTACTTTCTACGAGCAGTACTTC. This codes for CASSLGTFYEQYF.

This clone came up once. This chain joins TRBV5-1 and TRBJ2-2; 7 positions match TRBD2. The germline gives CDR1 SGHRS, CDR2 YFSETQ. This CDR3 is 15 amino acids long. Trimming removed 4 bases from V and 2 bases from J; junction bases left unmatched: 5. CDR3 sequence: CASSTGLRNTGELFF. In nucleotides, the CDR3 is TGCGCCAGCAGCACGGGACTACGTAACACCGGGGAGCTGTTTTTT. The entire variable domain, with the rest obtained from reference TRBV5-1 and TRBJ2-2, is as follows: KAGVTQTPRYLIKTRGQQVTLSCSPISGHRSVSWYQQTPGQGLQFLFEYFSETQRNKGNFPGRFSGRQFSNSRSEMNVSTLELGDSALYLCASSTGLRNTGELFFGEGSRLTVL.